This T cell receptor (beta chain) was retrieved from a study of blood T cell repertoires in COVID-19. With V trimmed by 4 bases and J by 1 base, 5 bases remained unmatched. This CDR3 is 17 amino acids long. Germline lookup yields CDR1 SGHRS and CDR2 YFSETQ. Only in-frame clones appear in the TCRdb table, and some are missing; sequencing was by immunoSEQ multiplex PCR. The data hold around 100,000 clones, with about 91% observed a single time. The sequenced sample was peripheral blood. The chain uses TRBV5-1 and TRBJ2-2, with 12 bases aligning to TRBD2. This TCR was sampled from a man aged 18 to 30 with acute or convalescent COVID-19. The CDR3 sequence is CASSPGLAGLNTGELFF. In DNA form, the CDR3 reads TGCGCCAGCAGCCCAGGACTAGCGGGGCTGAACACCGGGGAGCTGTTTTTT.